This entry lists 16 T cell receptor beta chains sequenced from one sample in a study of blood T cell repertoires in COVID-19. The repertoire was sequenced with immunoSEQ multiplex PCR; TCRdb's copy has only in-frame clones and lacks some. The table has 270,000 or so clones, approximately 83% seen once. The sequencing input was PBMCs or T cells enriched from blood (not recorded which). The receptor source for this set is a man in his fifties or sixties who had recovered from COVID-19.

The genes are TRBV7-2 and TRBJ2-3; 10 positions agree with TRBD2. The CDR3 sequence is 15 residues long. J gave up 4 bases and V 3 bases, and 4 bases lay outside the gene matches. Germline values: CDR1 SGHTA, CDR2 FQGNSA. This chain's CDR3 is CASSLSGRASDTQYF. CDR3 coding DNA: TGTGCCAGCAGCTTGAGCGGGAGGGCCTCAGATACGCAGTATTTT.

In DNA form, the CDR3 reads TGTGCCAGCAGTTTCTCCCTGGACAGGGCTGAAGCTTTCTTT. Amino acids: CASSFSLDRAEAFF. The J gene is TRBJ1-1, the V gene TRBV27; TRBD1 agrees at 8 bases. After removal of 3 bases from V and 6 bases from J, the junction contained 6 bases not matched to a gene. CDR3 length: 14 amino acids. Germline CDR1 and CDR2: MNHEY and SMNVEV (reference sequence).

The chain recombines TRBV28 with TRBJ2-2, with D perhaps matching TRBD2 (6 bases). The germline CDR1 and CDR2 sequences are MDHEN and SYDVKM. The V end lost 3 bases, the J end lost 0 bases, and 11 bases lay between the germline ends. The CDR3 length is 16 residues. CDR3 DNA sequence: TGTGCCAGCAGTTTTAGTGGAGGGGCGAACACCGGGGAGCTGTTTTTT. The encoded protein is CASSFSGGANTGELFF.

The chain is built from TRBV5-1 and TRBJ1-4; possible D gene TRBD1, 5 bases. The CDR3 is 16 residues long. Germline-derived CDR1 and CDR2 are SGHRS and YFSETQ. Deletions cut 0 bases from V and 11 bases from J, with 20 bases between. The CDR3 reads CASSLAVGRGGGKLFF. CDR3 in DNA: TGCGCCAGCAGCTTGGCTGTGGGGCGCGGAGGAGGGAAACTGTTTTTT.

V is TRBV18 and J is TRBJ2-3; 8 bases map to TRBD2. The CDR3 is 15 amino acids. Germline assignment: CDR1 KGHSH and CDR2 LQKENI. V shed 5 bases and J 0 bases; nucleotides not matched to a gene: 4. The CDR3, as DNA: TGTGCCAGCTCATTCCCTAGCGGGAGCACAGATACGCAGTATTTT. As protein: CASSFPSGSTDTQYF.

The chain joins TRBV5-1 to TRBJ2-7, with 7 bases identical to TRBD1. Germline V gene data show CDR1 as SGHRS and CDR2 as YFSETQ. The ends lost 2 bases at V and 0 bases at J; junction bases unmatched: 5. This CDR3 region has 15 residues. CDR3 coding DNA: TGCGCCAGCAGCTTAAACGCAGGGGGCTCCTACGAGCAGTACTTC. Translated, it gives CASSLNAGGSYEQYF.

This clone has a single count. The chain uses TRBV2 and TRBJ2-2; weak D call: TRBD2 (5 bases). The CDR3 has 17 residues. The V gene's germline CDR1 is SNHLY and CDR2 FYNNEI. The ends were cut back, 10 bases at V and 0 bases at J, with 21 bases in the middle. This CDR3 is CATPGSDTLSNTGELFF. CDR3 DNA sequence: TGTGCCACTCCGGGATCCGACACACTATCGAACACCGGGGAGCTGTTTTTT. Together with reference TRBV2 and TRBJ2-2, the CDR3 gives the full variable domain: EPEVTQTPSHQVTQMGQEVILRCVPISNHLYFYWYRQILGQKVEFLVSFYNNEISEKSEIFDDQFSVERPDGSNFTLKIRSTKLEDSAMYFCATPGSDTLSNTGELFFGEGSRLTVL.

The genes are TRBV4-1 and TRBJ2-1; D is unclear. Germline V gene sequence: CDR1 MGHRA, CDR2 YSYEKL. V was trimmed by 0 bases and J by 5 bases, leaving 8 bases between them. The CDR3 has 14 residues. This CDR3 reads CASSQDGAHNEQFF. CDR3 bases: TGCGCCAGCAGCCAAGATGGAGCGCACAATGAGCAGTTCTTC.

The chain joins TRBV6-5 to TRBJ2-7, with no clear D. The CDR3 has 14 residues. Per the germline V gene, CDR1 is MNHEY and CDR2 is SVGAGI. Deletions cut 7 bases from V and 1 base from J, with 14 bases between. DNA for the CDR3: TGTGCCAGCACCCGAACGAGGTATTCCTACGAGCAGTACTTC. It specifies CASTRTRYSYEQYF.

The rearrangement links TRBV5-1 to TRBJ2-3, with 7 bases aligning to TRBD2. This CDR3 contains 15 residues. After removal of 6 bases from V and 0 bases from J, the junction contained 7 bases not matched to a gene. From germline, CDR1 is SGHRS and CDR2 YFSETQ. CDR3 sequence reads: CASTPRGDSTDTQYF. As DNA, the CDR3 is TGCGCCAGCACACCCCGGGGGGATAGCACAGATACGCAGTATTTT.

This clone showed up just once. The V gene is TRBV27, the J gene TRBJ2-5; 7 bases are a match to TRBD2. From germline, CDR1 is MNHEY and CDR2 SMNVEV (reference sequence). This CDR3 comprises 16 residues. The trim removed 8 bases at V and 5 bases at J, leaving 17 bases unmatched. The CDR3 DNA is TGTGCCAGCGGGCCTTTAAGGGCGGGAGTAACGGAGACCCAGTACTTC. Its translation: CASGPLRAGVTETQYF.

This chain joins TRBV2 and TRBJ1-1; D uncertain. The CDR3 is 12 residues long. The ends were cut back, 8 bases at V and 7 bases at J, with 14 bases in the middle. In germline, CDR1 is SNHLY, CDR2 FYNNEI. CDR3 DNA sequence: TGTGCCAGCCAGTCCCTGGGGAGTGAAGCTTTCTTT. Translating gives CASQSLGSEAFF.

V is TRBV30 and J is TRBJ2-1, with 7 bases matching TRBD2. The V and J ends lost 3 bases and 5 bases, in that order; junction bases with no gene match: 4. CDR1 GTSNPN and CDR2 SVGIG come from the germline V gene (reference sequence). This CDR3 region has 13 residues. This chain's CDR3 is CAWRTAGNNEQFF. In DNA form, the CDR3 reads TGTGCCTGGAGGACAGCGGGGAACAATGAGCAGTTCTTC.

The chain joins TRBV23-1 to TRBJ2-6; tentative D call: TRBD1 (6 bases). TRBV23-1 is treated as an ORF (open reading frame) with a function not yet certain. The CDR3 runs 19 residues. Trimming cost V 0 bases and J 0 bases, with 15 bases left between them. CDR3 nucleotide sequence: TGCGCCAGCAGTCAATCGAAAGGGCAGGACAGCTCTGGGGCCAACGTCCTGACTTTC. Amino acid sequence: CASSQSKGQDSSGANVLTF.

This chain links TRBV4-3 with TRBJ1-4, with D unclear. CDR3 length equals 16 residues. Germline V gene sequence: CDR1 LGHNA, CDR2 YSLEER. V was shortened by 0 bases and J by 5 bases, with 13 bases between the two germline ends. DNA for the CDR3: TGCGCCAGCAGCCAAGAACCTTGGCAGGTGAATGAAAAACTGTTTTTT. This codes for CASSQEPWQVNEKLFF.

The V call is TRBV6-4, the J call TRBJ1-2, with D perhaps matching TRBD1 (6 bases). CDR1 MRHNA and CDR2 SNTAGT come from the germline V gene. The CDR3 consists of 20 residues. Trimming cost V 2 bases and J 2 bases, with 27 bases left between them. The CDR3 sequence: CASSDPTETKTLRGNYGYTF. CDR3 DNA: TGTGCCAGCAGTGACCCAACAGAGACGAAGACGTTAAGGGGGAACTATGGCTACACCTTC.